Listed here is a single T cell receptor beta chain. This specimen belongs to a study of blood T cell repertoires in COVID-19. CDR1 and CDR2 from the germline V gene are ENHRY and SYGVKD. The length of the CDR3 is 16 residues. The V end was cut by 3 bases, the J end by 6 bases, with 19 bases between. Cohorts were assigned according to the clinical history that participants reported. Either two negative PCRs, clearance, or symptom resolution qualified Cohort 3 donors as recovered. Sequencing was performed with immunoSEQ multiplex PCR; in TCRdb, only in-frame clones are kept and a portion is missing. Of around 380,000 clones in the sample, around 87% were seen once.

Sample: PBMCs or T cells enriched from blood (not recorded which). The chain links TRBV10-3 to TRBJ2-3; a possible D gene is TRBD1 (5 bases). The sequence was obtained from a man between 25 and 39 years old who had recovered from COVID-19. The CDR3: CAISDHDRTPGDTQYF. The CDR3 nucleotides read TGTGCCATCAGTGACCACGACCGAACACCAGGGGATACGCAGTATTTT.